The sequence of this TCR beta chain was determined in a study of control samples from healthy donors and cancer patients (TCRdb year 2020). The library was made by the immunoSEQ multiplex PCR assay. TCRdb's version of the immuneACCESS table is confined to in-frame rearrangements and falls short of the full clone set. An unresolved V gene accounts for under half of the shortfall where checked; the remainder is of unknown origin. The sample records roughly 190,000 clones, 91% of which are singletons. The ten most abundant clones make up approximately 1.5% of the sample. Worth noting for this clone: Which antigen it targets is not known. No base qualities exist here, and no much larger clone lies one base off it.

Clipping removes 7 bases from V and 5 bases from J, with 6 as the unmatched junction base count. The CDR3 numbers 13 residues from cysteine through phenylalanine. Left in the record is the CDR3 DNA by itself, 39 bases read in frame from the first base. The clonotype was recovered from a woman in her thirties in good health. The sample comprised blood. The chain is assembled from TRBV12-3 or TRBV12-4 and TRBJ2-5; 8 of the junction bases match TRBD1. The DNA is TGTGCCAGCACCCAGGGGGCGGAGGAGACCCAGTACTTC. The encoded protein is CASTQGAEETQYF.